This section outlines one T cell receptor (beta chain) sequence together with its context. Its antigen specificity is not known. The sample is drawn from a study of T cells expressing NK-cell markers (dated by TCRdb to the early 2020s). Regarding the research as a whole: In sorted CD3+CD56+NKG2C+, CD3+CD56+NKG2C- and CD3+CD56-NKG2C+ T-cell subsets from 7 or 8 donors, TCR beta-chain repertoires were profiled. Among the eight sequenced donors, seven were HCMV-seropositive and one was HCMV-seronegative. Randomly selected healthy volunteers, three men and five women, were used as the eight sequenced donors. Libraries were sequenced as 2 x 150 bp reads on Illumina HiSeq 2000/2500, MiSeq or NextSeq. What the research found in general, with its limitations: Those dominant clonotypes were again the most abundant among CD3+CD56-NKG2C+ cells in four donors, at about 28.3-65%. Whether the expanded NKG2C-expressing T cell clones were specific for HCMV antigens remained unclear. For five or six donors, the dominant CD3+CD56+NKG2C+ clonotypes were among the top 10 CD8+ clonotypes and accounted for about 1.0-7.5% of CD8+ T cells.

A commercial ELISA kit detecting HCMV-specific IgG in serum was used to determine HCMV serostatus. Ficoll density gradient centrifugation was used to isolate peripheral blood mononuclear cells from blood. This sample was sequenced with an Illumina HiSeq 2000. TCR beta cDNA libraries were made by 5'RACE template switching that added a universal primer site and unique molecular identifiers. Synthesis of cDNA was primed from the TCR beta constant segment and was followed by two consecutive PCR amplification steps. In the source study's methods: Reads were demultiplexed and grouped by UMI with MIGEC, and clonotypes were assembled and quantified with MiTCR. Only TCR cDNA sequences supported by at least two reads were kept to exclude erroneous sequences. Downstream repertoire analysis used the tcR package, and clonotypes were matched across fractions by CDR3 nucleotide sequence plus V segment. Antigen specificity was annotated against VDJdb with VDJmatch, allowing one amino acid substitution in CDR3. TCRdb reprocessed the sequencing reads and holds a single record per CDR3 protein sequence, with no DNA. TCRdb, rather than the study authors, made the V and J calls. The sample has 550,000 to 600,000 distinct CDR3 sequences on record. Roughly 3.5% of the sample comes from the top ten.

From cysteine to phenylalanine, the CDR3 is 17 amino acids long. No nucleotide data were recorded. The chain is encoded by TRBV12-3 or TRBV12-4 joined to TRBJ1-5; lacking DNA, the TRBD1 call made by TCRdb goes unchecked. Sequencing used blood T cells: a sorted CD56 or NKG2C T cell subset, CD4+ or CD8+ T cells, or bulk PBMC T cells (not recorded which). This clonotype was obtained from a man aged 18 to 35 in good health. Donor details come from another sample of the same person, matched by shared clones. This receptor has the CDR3 CASSFRGPIDSNQPQHF.